This T cell receptor beta chain emerged from a study of blood T cell repertoires in COVID-19. Assay used: immunoSEQ multiplex PCR; TCRdb lists only in-frame clones, some missing. The profile shows under 200,000 clones, 85% of them singletons. This clone was seen just once. CDR1 SEHNR and CDR2 FQNEAQ come from the germline V gene (reference sequence). The V gene end was trimmed by 4 bases and the J gene end by 2 bases; junction bases not matched to a gene: 1. This CDR3 spans 14 amino acids. The chain carries TRBV7-9 and TRBJ1-5, with 8 bases that match TRBD1. The origin of this receptor is a man aged 60 to 75 with COVID-19, enrolled during active disease. Sequences were obtained from peripheral blood. The CDR3 DNA reads as TGTGCCAGCAGCTCGACAGGGGGCAATCAGCCCCAGCATTTT. This codes for CASSSTGGNQPQHF.